The T cell receptor (beta chain) under discussion was sequenced for a study of CXCR3-negative and CXCR3-positive naive CD8 T cells. The CDR3 has 11 amino acids. With UMI labels, 5' RACE was used to prepare the TRB cDNA libraries. TCRdb reworked the 5' RACE reads into one entry per CDR3 protein, no DNA. The ten most abundant clones cover roughly 1.1% of a sample with some 99,000 distinct CDR3 sequences. Study results and caveats: Naive cells that were CXCR3-negative or CXCR3-positive used TRBV-TRBJ genes alike, while memory cells diverged. CXCR3-positive naive cells carried more hydrophobic TRB CDR3s than CXCR3-negative naive cells did.

With regard to this clonotype: Its antigen is unidentified.

This chain joins TRBV23-1 and TRBJ2-3. TRBV23-1 is recorded as an ORF, its role being uncertain. The material sequenced was naive CXCR3+ CD8+ T cells from blood. Subset in this sample: CD45RO-CCR7+CD27+CD95- naive CD8+ T cells expressing CXCR3 (TNR3+). This clonotype was obtained from a human donor in good health. Some clones in this sample may be carry-over from other donors' samples. This CDR3 reads CASLKWDTQYF.